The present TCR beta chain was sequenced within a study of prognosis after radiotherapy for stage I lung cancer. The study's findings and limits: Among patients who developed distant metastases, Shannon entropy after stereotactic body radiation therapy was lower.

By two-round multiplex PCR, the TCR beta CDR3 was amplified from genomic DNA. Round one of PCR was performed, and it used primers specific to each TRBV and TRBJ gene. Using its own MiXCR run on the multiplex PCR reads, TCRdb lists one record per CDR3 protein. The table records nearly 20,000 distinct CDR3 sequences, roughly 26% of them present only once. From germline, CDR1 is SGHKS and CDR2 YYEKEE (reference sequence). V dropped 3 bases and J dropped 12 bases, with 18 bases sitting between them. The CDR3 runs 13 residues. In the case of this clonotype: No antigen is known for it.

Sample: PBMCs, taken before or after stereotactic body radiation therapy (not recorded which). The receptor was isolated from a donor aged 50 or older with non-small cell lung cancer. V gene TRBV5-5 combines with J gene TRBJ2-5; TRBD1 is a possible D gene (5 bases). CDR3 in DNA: TGTGCCAGCAGCTCGGACAACCAAGAGAACAAGTACTTC. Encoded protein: CASSSDNQENKYF. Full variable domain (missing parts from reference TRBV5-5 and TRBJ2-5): DAGVTQSPTHLIKTRGQQVTLRCSPISGHKSVSWYQQVLGQGPQFIFQYYEKEERGRGNFPDRFSARQFPNYSSELNVNALLLGDSALYLCASSSDNQENKYFGPGTRLLVL.